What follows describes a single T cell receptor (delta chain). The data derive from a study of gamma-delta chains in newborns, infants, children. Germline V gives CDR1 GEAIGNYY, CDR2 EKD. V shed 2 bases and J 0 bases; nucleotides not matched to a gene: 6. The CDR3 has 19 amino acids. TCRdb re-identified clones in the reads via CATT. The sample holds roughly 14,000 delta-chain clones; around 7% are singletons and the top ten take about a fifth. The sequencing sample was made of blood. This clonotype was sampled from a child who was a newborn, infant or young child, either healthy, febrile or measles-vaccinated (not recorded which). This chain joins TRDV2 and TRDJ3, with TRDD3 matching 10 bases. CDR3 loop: CACDKSTGGCSWDTRQMFF. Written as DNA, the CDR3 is TGTGCCTGTGACAAAAGTACTGGGGGATGCTCCTGGGACACCCGACAGATGTTTTTC.